These T cell receptor beta chains were read from a single sample in a study of CD8 T cells in ankylosing spondylitis. TCRdb reprocessed the 5' RACE reads with MiXCR, giving one entry per CDR3 protein. Found here are 150,000 to 200,000 distinct CDR3 sequences, 10% to 15% of them singletons; the top ten hold approximately 15%. Sequenced input: blood, either unsorted or a sorted T cell fraction (not recorded which). These receptor sequences come from a male donor with ankylosing spondylitis or in good health (not recorded which). CDR3s include the opening cysteine and the closing phenylalanine or tryptophan. D genes are given only for firm matches. Not every row has a clone size; where given, it reads once, few, many or a size class.

size | J | D | V | DNA | CDR3
. | TRBJ2-3 | TRBD2 | TRBV11-1 | TGTGCCAGCAGCTTCATGTGGCGGGGGGCCTCAAGCACAGATACGCAGTATTTT | CASSFMWRGASSTDTQYF
. | TRBJ2-3 | TRBD2 | TRBV5-1 | TGCGCCAGCAGCTTAGGGACTAGCGATGATACGCAGTATTTT | CASSLGTSDDTQYF
few | TRBJ2-7 | . | TRBV25-1 | TGTGCCAGCAGTAGGAACCGACCCCCCTACGAGCAGTACTTC | CASSRNRPPYEQYF
. | TRBJ1-2 | . | TRBV12-3/TRBV12-4 | TGTGCCAGCAGTCCGGGACCAACGAATGGCTACACCTTC | CASSPGPTNGYTF
few | TRBJ2-7 | . | TRBV3-1 | TGTGCCAGCAGCCAAGATGGAATAGCGGCCCTCTACGAGCAGTACTTC | CASSQDGIAALYEQYF
few | TRBJ2-2 | . | TRBV29-1 | TGCAGCGCCGAGGGGGAAGCCGGCGGCGGGGAGCTGTTTTTT | CSAEGEAGGGELFF
. | TRBJ2-7 | TRBD1 | TRBV7-2 | TGTGCCAGCAGCTTTTACAGGGGAGCGTACGAGCAGTACTTC | CASSFYRGAYEQYF
few | TRBJ2-7 | TRBD2 | TRBV4-1 | TGCGCCAGCAGCCAGGGGGGGGAGGGGAGAATGAGCGAGCAGTACTTC | CASSQGGEGRMSEQYF
few | TRBJ2-2 | TRBD2 | TRBV27 | TGTGCCAGCAGTAGCGGGGTGAACACCGGGGAGCTGTTTTTT | CASSSGVNTGELFF
. | TRBJ1-1 | . | TRBV7-9 | TGTGCCAGCAGCTTATTAGGCGGGGATGAAGCTTTCTTT | CASSLLGGDEAFF
few | TRBJ2-1 | TRBD1 | TRBV6-2/TRBV6-3 | TGTGCCAGCAGACGCGACAGGGGGCCCTACAATGAGCAGTTCTTC | CASRRDRGPYNEQFF
. | TRBJ1-1 | . | TRBV6-1 | TGTGCCAGCAAGGAGGAGTTCTTT | CASKEEFF
. | TRBJ1-3 | . | TRBV9 | TGTGCCAGCAGCGTAGAATCTGACCCGGGAAACACCATATATTTT | CASSVESDPGNTIYF
. | TRBJ2-1 | TRBD1 | TRBV6-1 | TGTGCCAGCAGTCCTGAACAGGGGACCTACAATGAGCAGTTCTTC | CASSPEQGTYNEQFF
many | TRBJ2-1 | TRBD2 | TRBV4-1 | TGCGCCAGCAGCCAAGTTACGGGAGGGGGCAATGAGCAGTTCTTC | CASSQVTGGGNEQFF
few | TRBJ2-1 | . | TRBV12-3/TRBV12-4 | TGTGCCAGCAGTTTAGTCGCGACAGACAATGAGCAGTTCTTC | CASSLVATDNEQFF
few | TRBJ2-5 | TRBD2 | TRBV9 | TGTGCCAGCAGCGTTAGCGGGGGATCGCAAGAGACCCAGTACTTC | CASSVSGGSQETQYF
. | TRBJ2-7 | TRBD2 | TRBV2 | TGTGCCAGCAGTTTAGCGGGACCCTCCTACGAGCAGTACTTC | CASSLAGPSYEQYF
. | TRBJ2-5 | . | TRBV10-3 | TGTGCCATCAGCTCACCTCCCTCGTACCAAGAGACCCAGTACTTC | CAISSPPSYQETQYF
. | TRBJ2-1 | . | TRBV7-9 | TGTGCCAGCAGCCGCGGGACAGAGGAGCAGTTCTTC | CASSRGTEEQFF
. | TRBJ2-7 | . | TRBV3-1 | TGTGCCAGCAGCCCCGGGACTTACTACGAGCAGTACTTC | CASSPGTYYEQYF
. | TRBJ2-3 | TRBD2 | TRBV14 | TGTGCCAGCACCTCCGGGACTAGCGGGAGAGGAGTGTTTGCAGATACGCAGTATTTT | CASTSGTSGRGVFADTQYF
. | TRBJ2-1 | TRBD2 | TRBV5-1 | TGCGCCAGCAGGGCTAGCGGGGGCCCCTACAATGAGCAGTTCTTC | CASRASGGPYNEQFF
few | TRBJ2-7 | . | TRBV11-2 | TGTGCCAGCAGCGTCCTTCGGGGTCCCCGCTACGAGCAGTACTTC | CASSVLRGPRYEQYF
many | TRBJ1-1 | . | TRBV5-1 | TGCGCCAGCAGCTTGGAGGGTAACACTGAAGCTTTCTTT | CASSLEGNTEAFF
. | TRBJ2-1 | TRBD2 | TRBV20-1 | TGCAGTGCTAGAGGGGGAGAGCGGGAAGAGTTCTTC | CSARGGEREEFF
many | TRBJ2-2 | . | TRBV11-3 | TGTGCCAGCAGCTGGACCGGGGCGCCGTACCCCGGGGAGCTGTTTTTT | CASSWTGAPYPGELFF
few | TRBJ1-1 | . | TRBV5-1 | TGCGCCAGCAGCCTCGACATATTGAACACTGAAGCTTTCTTT | CASSLDILNTEAFF
. | TRBJ1-1 | . | TRBV10-1 | TGCGCCAGCAGTGAAACCACTCATGAAGCTTTCTTT | CASSETTHEAFF
few | TRBJ1-1 | TRBD1 | TRBV7-9 | TGTGCCAGCAGCTTCCTCGAGACAGGGGCCACTGAAGCTTTCTTT | CASSFLETGATEAFF
few | TRBJ2-7 | . | TRBV7-2 | TGTGCCAGCAGCTTCTGGGACGGGAACGAGCAGTACTTC | CASSFWDGNEQYF
few | TRBJ2-7 | TRBD1 | TRBV30 | TGTGCCCTCCGGGACAGGGGAATGGACGAGCAGTACTTC | CALRDRGMDEQYF
. | TRBJ2-1 | . | TRBV5-6 | TGTGCCAGCAGCTTTGGACCCAACCTACGGGGCCACTCCTACAATGAGCAGTTCTTC | CASSFGPNLRGHSYNEQFF
few | TRBJ1-5 | TRBD1 | TRBV4-2 | TGTGCCAGCAGCCAAGATCTCGGACAGGGCCACAGGCCCCAGCATTTT | CASSQDLGQGHRPQHF
. | TRBJ2-1 | . | TRBV7-9 | TGTGCCAGCAGCGATGCCCTCAAATACAATGAGCAGTTCTTC | CASSDALKYNEQFF
. | TRBJ2-3 | . | TRBV5-4 | TGTGCCAGCAGCTTGGAGCGGGCTAACACAGATACGCAGTATTTT | CASSLERANTDTQYF
. | TRBJ1-1 | . | TRBV12-3/TRBV12-4 | TGTGCCAGCAGTTTAGGGGGCTTCACTGAAGCTTTCTTT | CASSLGGFTEAFF
. | TRBJ2-1 | . | TRBV5-1 | TGCGCCAGCAGCTTGGCCAAACAGGGATTCAATAATGAGCAGTTCTTC | CASSLAKQGFNNEQFF
few | TRBJ2-3 | . | TRBV7-9 | TGTGCCAGCAGCCCACTAGTACAGTACACAGATACGCAGTATTTT | CASSPLVQYTDTQYF
. | TRBJ2-7 | . | TRBV2 | TGTGCCAGCAGTGAAGCGGGCCAGGGTAGTATAGGGCAGTACTTC | CASSEAGQGSIGQYF
. | TRBJ2-7 | TRBD1 | TRBV4-1 | TGCGCCAGCAGCCAAGGTGTGCTCGGACAGGGGTACTACGAGCAGTACTTC | CASSQGVLGQGYYEQYF
. | TRBJ2-2 | . | TRBV5-1 | TGCGCCAGCGGCGGGCAGACGGGGAACACCGGGGAGCTGTTTTTT | CASGGQTGNTGELFF
many | TRBJ2-7 | TRBD1 | TRBV5-1 | TGCGCCAGCAGCTTGGGACAGGGAAGCTCCTACGAGCAGTACTTC | CASSLGQGSSYEQYF
. | TRBJ2-6 | TRBD1 | TRBV7-8 | TGTGCCAGCAGCCAAGTAGTCAGCAGGGGGCGGACTGGGGCCAACGTCCTGACTTTC | CASSQVVSRGRTGANVLTF